Shown below are 31 T cell receptor beta chains from a single sample sequenced in a study of human T cells and chemical hapten exposure (dated by TCRdb to the early 2020s). Per the publication, the time point label means: patch test 3, about 24 weeks after DPC sensitization. This specimen's treatment or condition label, per the study, means: therapeutic diphenylcyclopropenone sensitization with weekly scalp DPC. Preparation of the library involved RACE. Sequencing instrument: NextSeq 500. The raw public reads went through TCRdb reprocessing: fastp at Q25, MiXCR clone calling, in-frame beta chains kept. Every distinct CDR3 protein forms one entry, paired with its most common genes and DNA. This sample gives about 160,000 distinct CDR3 sequences in total; about 30% of them show up just once. The leading ten clones occupy 2% to 2.5% of the sample. The sample was whole blood, taken in connection with sensitization to the hapten diphenylcyclopropenone (DPC). These receptors came from a woman aged 18-29 years with alopecia areata. Some clones in this sample may be carry-over from other donors' samples.

J is TRBJ1-2 and V is TRBV3-1, with D perhaps matching TRBD1 (6 bases). Germline V gives CDR1 LGHDT, CDR2 YNNKEL (reference sequence). V gave up 3 bases and J gave up 4 bases, with 12 bases separating them. The length of the CDR3 is 14 residues. The CDR3 region is CASSQEGGTYGYTF. The CDR3 DNA follows: TGTGCCAGCAGCCAGGAAGGGGGGACCTATGGCTACACCTTC.

The chain is built from TRBV4-3 and TRBJ2-1, with 7 bases that match TRBD2. The CDR3 loop spans 15 amino acids. V lost 1 base and J lost 7; bases outside the gene matches: 7. Germline V lookup: CDR1 LGHNA, CDR2 YSLEER. Here the CDR3 reads CASSQVVGGRNEQFF. CDR3 sequence (DNA): TGCGCCAGCAGCCAAGTTGTGGGGGGGAGGAATGAGCAGTTCTTC.

The V call is TRBV29-1, the J call TRBJ1-4; 7 bases are shared with TRBD1. Trimming cost V 3 bases and J 8 bases; bases outside gene matches: 6. This CDR3 is 13 amino acids long. CDR1 and CDR2 (germline): SQVTM, ANQGSEA. For the CDR3, the DNA is TGCAGCGTTGATATGATAGGGGGCGAAAAACTGTTTTTT. Protein product: CSVDMIGGEKLFF.

The chain has TRBV4-2 and TRBJ1-1; D is unclear. V lost 1 base and J lost 11, with 17 bases in between. CDR3 length: 14 residues. CDR1 LGHNA and CDR2 YNFKEQ come from the germline V gene. The CDR3 DNA is TGTGCCAGCAGCCAAGTTCCTGAAAAAGGGAGGGCTTTCTTT. It translates to CASSQVPEKGRAFF.

The CDR3: CASSVDGQRYEQYF. The CDR3 DNA reads TGTGCCAGCAGCGTAGATGGACAGAGATACGAGCAGTACTTC. The chain uses TRBV9 and TRBJ2-7; perhaps TRBD1 as D (6 bases). The CDR3 sequence is 14 residues long. Germline values: CDR1 SGDLS, CDR2 YYNGEE. V was shortened by 0 bases and J by 4 bases, with 11 bases between the two germline ends.

This clonotype was observed a few times. The chain carries TRBV7-8 and TRBJ2-5, with 7 bases that match TRBD2. The germline V gene has CDR1 SGHVS and CDR2 FQNEAQ. Unmatched junction bases numbered 11, after V lost 5 bases and J lost 5 bases. The CDR3 is 15 residues long. The CDR3 DNA reads TGTGCCAGCAGCCCTCTGCCGGGGGGAGTGGAGACCCAGTACTTC. This codes for CASSPLPGGVETQYF. The variable domain in full, completed from reference TRBV7-8 and TRBJ2-5, reads GAGVSQSPRYKVAKRGQDVALRCDPISGHVSLFWYQQALGQGPEFLTYFQNEAQLDKSGLPSDRFFAERPEGSVSTLKIQRTQQEDSAVYLCASSPLPGGVETQYFGPGTRLLVL.

This clonotype has a single count. The chain couples TRBV20-1 to TRBJ2-7, with D possibly TRBD1 on 5 matching bases. The germline V and J ends were trimmed by 3 bases and 4 bases, with 10 bases remaining between them. Germline V gene sequence: CDR1 DFQATT, CDR2 SNEGSKA (reference sequence). CDR3 length: 12 amino acids. The CDR3 region has the DNA TGCAGTGCTAGCGCCAGGGCTTACGAGCAGTACTTC. Translating gives CSASARAYEQYF.

This clonotype was seen a few times. J is TRBJ2-1 and V is TRBV6-5; D unresolved. This CDR3 region has 15 residues. V was shortened by 6 bases and J by 4 bases, with 16 bases between the two germline ends. Germline CDR1 and CDR2: MNHEY and SVGAGI. This CDR3 is CASRTGAVGYNEQFF. In nucleotides, the CDR3 is TGTGCCAGCAGGACCGGCGCAGTGGGGTACAATGAGCAGTTCTTC.

The chain employs TRBV7-2 and TRBJ2-5, with D perhaps TRBD2 (6 bases). The CDR3 contains 12 residues. Per the germline V gene, CDR1 is SGHTA and CDR2 is FQGNSA. V was clipped by 1 base and J by 7 bases, with 7 bases between them. The CDR3 nucleotides are TGTGCCAGCAGCTTAGGGGGAGGGACCCAGTACTTC. Residues: CASSLGGGTQYF. The entire variable domain, with the rest obtained from reference TRBV7-2 and TRBJ2-5, is as follows: GAGVSQSPSNKVTEKGKDVELRCDPISGHTALYWYRQSLGQGLEFLIYFQGNSAPDKSGLPSDRFSAERTGGSVSTLTIQRTQQEDSAVYLCASSLGGGTQYFGPGTRLLVL.

The genes are TRBV7-2 and TRBJ1-5; 9 bases agree with TRBD1. This CDR3 has 13 amino acids. In germline, CDR1 is SGHTA, CDR2 FQGNSA. The ends lost 4 bases at V and 8 bases at J; junction bases unmatched: 3. CDR3 coding DNA: TGTGCCAGCAGCTGGACAGGGGATAAGCCCCAGCATTTT. It translates to CASSWTGDKPQHF.

V and J are TRBV5-1 and TRBJ2-5; weak D call: TRBD1 (7 bases). V lost 4 bases and J 7 bases, leaving 20 bases between the germline ends. The CDR3 sequence is 15 residues long. Germline CDR1 SGHRS, CDR2 YFSETQ. CDR3 loop: CASSIMTGRRGTQYF. Here the CDR3 DNA reads TGCGCCAGCAGCATCATGACAGGGAGGCGGGGGACCCAGTACTTC.

This clonotype has only a few counts. This sequence joins TRBV20-1 and TRBJ1-2; 7 bases are shared with TRBD1. The trim removed 0 bases at V and 6 bases at J, leaving 7 bases unmatched. The CDR3 spans 14 residues. Looked up from germline, CDR1 is DFQATT and CDR2 is SNEGSKA (reference sequence). The CDR3 region is CSAREGGTEDGYTF. CDR3 nucleotides: TGCAGTGCTAGAGAGGGGGGGACAGAAGATGGCTACACCTTC.

The chain combines TRBV4-1 with TRBJ2-3; 8 positions agree with TRBD1. V was pared by 2 bases and J by 2 bases, with 6 bases of the junction left unmatched. CDR3 length: 16 residues. Germline V gene lookup returns CDR1 MGHRA and CDR2 YSYEKL. The CDR3 here is CASSQLDRGLTDTQYF. CDR3 nucleotide sequence: TGCGCCAGCAGCCAACTCGACAGGGGCCTCACAGATACGCAGTATTTT.

The rearrangement joins TRBV29-1 to TRBJ1-2, with 8 bases identical to TRBD1. V dropped 7 bases and J dropped 8; count of bases not matched to a gene: 6. Germline CDR1 SQVTM, CDR2 ANQGSEA. The CDR3 is made up of 11 amino acids. The CDR3 sequence: CSAGQGGGYTF. The CDR3 DNA is TGCAGCGCAGGACAGGGAGGGGGCTACACCTTC.

The V gene is TRBV4-2, the J gene TRBJ2-2; 7 bases line up with TRBD2. V was clipped by 4 bases and J by 7 bases; unmatched bases: 6. From germline, CDR1 is LGHNA and CDR2 YNFKEQ. The CDR3 extends over 14 amino acids. This chain's CDR3 is CASSPRELGGELFF. As DNA, the CDR3 is TGTGCCAGCAGCCCGCGGGAGTTGGGCGGGGAGCTGTTTTTT.

This sequence joins TRBV12-3 or TRBV12-4 and TRBJ1-3, with 7 bases aligning to TRBD1. Germline trimming cut 1 base from V and 4 bases from J; bases unmatched to any gene: 10. The CDR3 has 17 amino acids. In DNA, the CDR3 is TGTGCCAGCAGTTTAGAGATGACAGGGCTACAAGGAAACACCATATATTTT. It encodes CASSLEMTGLQGNTIYF.

The V and J genes are TRBV25-1 and TRBJ2-2, with TRBD2 identical over 7 bases. The CDR3 length is 15 residues. Germline CDR1 and CDR2: MGHDK and SYGVNS. Losses at the gene ends were 8 bases for V and 0 bases for J; bases not matched to a gene: 6. CDR3 coding DNA: TGTGCCAGCTGCGGGACTAATACGAACACCGGGGAGCTGTTTTTT. Translating it yields CASCGTNTNTGELFF.

This clonotype has a handful of counts. V gene TRBV4-1 combines with J gene TRBJ1-1, with TRBD1 matching over 9 bases. The germline CDR1 and CDR2 sequences are MGHRA and YSYEKL. The CDR3 length is 15 residues. With 3 bases clipped from V and 1 base from J, the junction kept 3 bases outside the gene matches. In nucleotides, the CDR3 is TGCGCCAGCAGCCAGGGGACAGGGAAGAACACTGAAGCTTTCTTT. Translated: CASSQGTGKNTEAFF.

The rearrangement joins TRBV5-1 to TRBJ1-3; D is unresolved. V lost 5 bases and J lost 0, with 9 bases in between. This CDR3 comprises 14 residues. CDR1 and CDR2 (germline): SGHRS, YFSETQ. CDR3 DNA: TGCGCCAGCAGGGTCCAAAGCTCTGGAAACACCATATATTTT. Translated: CASRVQSSGNTIYF.

On this clonotype: One end of the junction is discordant with germline, which a read error may explain. V usage is TRBV7-2 and J usage is TRBJ2-5; tentatively, D is TRBD1 or TRBD2 (5 bases each). Germline values: CDR1 SGHTA, CDR2 FQGNSA. The CDR3 covers 13 residues. The CDR3 DNA follows: TGTGTCAGCAGCTTAGGTGGGGGTGAGACCCAGTACTTC. Protein sequence: CVSSLGGGETQYF.

This clonotype was detected many times. V is TRBV3-1 and J is TRBJ1-2; D may be TRBD1 (5 bases). The CDR3 has 16 residues. Looked up from germline, CDR1 is LGHDT and CDR2 is YNNKEL (reference sequence). Deletions cut 4 bases from V and 8 bases from J, with 23 bases between. CDR3 DNA sequence: TGTGCCAGCAGCCCCAAATCCTCTGACTCAGGGATGGGCTACACCTTC. Translating gives CASSPKSSDSGMGYTF.

This clonotype showed up just a few times. The rearrangement uses TRBV7-3 and TRBJ2-3; D unresolved. The CDR3 consists of 14 residues. Germline assignment: CDR1 SGHTA and CDR2 FQGTGA. V was cut by 0 bases and J by 2 bases, with 6 bases left in between. CDR3 amino acids: CASSLTPNTDTQYF. CDR3 DNA sequence: TGTGCCAGCAGCTTAACCCCAAACACAGATACGCAGTATTTT.

The chain employs TRBV12-3 or TRBV12-4 and TRBJ2-7; TRBD1 matches 9 bases. This CDR3 has 13 amino acids. The J segment lost 5 bases and the V segment lost 5 bases, leaving 4 bases of the junction unmatched. The CDR3 coding sequence is TGTGCCAGCAGTCTCCGGGACAGGGACGAGCAGTACTTC. Translation gives CASSLRDRDEQYF.

This sequence joins TRBV6-5 and TRBJ2-3; maybe TRBD2 (5 bases). The germline V and J ends were trimmed by 4 bases and 5 bases, with 16 bases remaining between them. Germline lookup yields CDR1 MNHEY and CDR2 SVGAGI. The CDR3 is 15 residues long. The CDR3 region is CASSFGSEGVDTQYF. Written as DNA, the CDR3 is TGTGCCAGCAGTTTTGGGTCTGAGGGAGTAGATACGCAGTATTTT.

A few counts support this clonotype. The rearrangement links TRBV11-2 to TRBJ2-7; 10 nucleotides match TRBD2. The germline V gene has CDR1 SGHAT and CDR2 FQNNGV. V was pared by 6 bases and J by 3 bases, with 2 bases of the junction left unmatched. This CDR3 comprises 13 residues. The CDR3 sequence: CASSSSGSYEQYF. CDR3 bases: TGTGCCAGCAGTTCTAGCGGGAGCTACGAGCAGTACTTC.

This chain joins TRBV10-3 and TRBJ2-1, with 7 bases that match TRBD2. Trimming cost V 6 bases and J 8 bases; bases outside gene matches: 10. CDR3 length equals 14 residues. Germline CDR1 is ENHRY and CDR2 is SYGVKD. The DNA for the CDR3 is TGTGCCATCAGGGGCAGACTAGCTTTCGATGAGCAGTTCTTC. This codes for CAIRGRLAFDEQFF.

This clonotype was detected a few times. The chain uses TRBV6-2 or TRBV6-3 and TRBJ2-7; D is ambiguous. Between the trimmed V and J ends, which lost 4 bases and 0 bases, there was a span of 13 bases. This CDR3 has 15 amino acids. Germline V lookup: CDR1 MNHEY, CDR2 SVGEGT. CDR3 loop: CASSFGRPSSYEQYF. CDR3 nucleotides: TGTGCCAGCAGTTTCGGACGTCCGAGCTCCTACGAGCAGTACTTC.

In its sample, this clonotype was seen a few times. The chain has TRBV20-1 and TRBJ2-4; 7 nucleotides match TRBD1. The CDR3 has 12 residues. V was clipped by 8 bases and J by 6 bases; unmatched bases: 7. In germline, CDR1 is DFQATT, CDR2 SNEGSKA (reference sequence). CDR3 residues: CSSLDRVNIQYF. CDR3 in DNA: TGCAGTTCACTCGACAGGGTAAACATTCAGTACTTC.

V and J are TRBV23-1 and TRBJ2-1; possible D gene TRBD2, 6 bases. TRBV23-1 is an open reading frame, and its role is uncertain. CDR3 size: 15 residues. Trimming took 11 bases from V and 0 from J, leaving 17 bases between them. The DNA for the CDR3 is TGCGCCCGTTTCCCGGGGGTTTTCTCCTACAATGAGCAGTTCTTC. This gives the protein CARFPGVFSYNEQFF.

The chain couples TRBV6-2 or TRBV6-3 to TRBJ1-5, with a possible D match to TRBD1 (6 bases). Germline assignment: CDR1 MNHEY and CDR2 SVGEGT. The CDR3 length is 15 residues. V lost 2 bases to trimming and J lost 2 bases, with 10 bases between them. The CDR3 loop is CASSYNKGGNQPQHF. The CDR3, as DNA: TGTGCCAGCAGTTACAACAAGGGGGGCAATCAGCCCCAGCATTTT.

The DNA of the CDR3 is TGCAGTGCACCATCCGGGATTGGGTATGGCTACACCTTC. This encodes CSAPSGIGYGYTF. The chain couples TRBV20-1 to TRBJ1-2; D not resolved. The CDR3 totals 13 residues. The germline V gene encodes CDR1 DFQATT and CDR2 SNEGSKA (reference sequence). Trimming shortened V by 6 bases and J by 5 bases, and 16 bases separated the two germline ends.